The 28 T cell receptor beta chains in this list originate from one sample, sequenced in a study of blood T cell repertoires in COVID-19. Only in-frame clones appear in the TCRdb table, and some are missing; sequencing was by immunoSEQ multiplex PCR. This sample has 380,000 or so clones, with roughly 90% found just once. Material: PBMCs or T cells enriched from blood (not recorded which). These TCRs come from a woman aged 30 to 39 with acute COVID-19.

Note on this clone: Other DNA sequences from this sample encode an identical CDR3 as well. This sequence joins TRBV27 and TRBJ1-5; D gene unclear. The ends were cut back, 6 bases at V and 2 bases at J, with 11 bases in the middle. Germline V gene lookup returns CDR1 MNHEY and CDR2 SMNVEV (reference sequence). The CDR3 has 14 amino acids. Here the CDR3 reads CASSPRGGNQPQHF. The CDR3 DNA reads as TGTGCCAGCAGCCCCCGAGGCGGCAATCAGCCCCAGCATTTT.

The rearrangement uses TRBV11-2 and TRBJ1-1; tentatively, D is TRBD1 (6 bases). The CDR3 length is 15 residues. V was pared by 5 bases and J by 0 bases, with 13 bases between. Germline lookup yields CDR1 SGHAT and CDR2 FQNNGV. The CDR3 region is CASSQGQYMNTEAFF. The DNA of the CDR3 is TGTGCCAGCAGCCAAGGACAGTACATGAACACTGAAGCTTTCTTT. The full variable domain, rest sourced from reference TRBV11-2 and TRBJ1-1, is EAGVAQSPRYKIIEKRQSVAFWCNPISGHATLYWYQQILGQGPKLLIQFQNNGVVDDSQLPKDRFSAERLKGVDSTLKIQPAKLEDSAVYLCASSQGQYMNTEAFFGQGTRLTVV.

The V and J genes are TRBV5-4 and TRBJ2-3, with 8 bases identical to TRBD2. The CDR3 runs to 15 residues. Germline loops: CDR1 SGHNT, CDR2 YYREEE (reference sequence). Trimming cost V 6 bases and J 3 bases; bases outside gene matches: 9. The CDR3 region is CASNRAGASTDTQYF. CDR3 in DNA: TGTGCCAGCAACAGAGCGGGGGCCTCGACAGATACGCAGTATTTT.

The J gene is TRBJ2-1, the V gene TRBV4-1, with a weak D call TRBD1 (5 bases). CDR1 and CDR2 from the germline V gene are MGHRA and YSYEKL. This CDR3 is built from 15 residues. Between the trimmed V and J ends, which lost 0 bases and 3 bases, there was a span of 9 bases. For the CDR3, the DNA is TGCGCCAGCAGCCAAGACGGGCAGGGCTACAATGAGCAGTTCTTC. Translated, it gives CASSQDGQGYNEQFF.

The CDR3 loop reads CASSSVVTGELFF. In DNA form, the CDR3 reads TGTGCCAGCAGTTCAGTGGTCACCGGGGAGCTGTTTTTT. The chain carries TRBV12-3 or TRBV12-4 and TRBJ2-2; unclear D gene. The CDR3 covers 13 residues. V dropped 4 bases and J dropped 4 bases, with 7 bases sitting between them.

The chain has TRBV5-5 and TRBJ1-2, with TRBD1 identical over 8 bases. The V segment lost 1 base and the J segment 7 bases; nucleotides outside the gene matches: 9. Germline V gene lookup returns CDR1 SGHKS and CDR2 YYEKEE (reference sequence). The CDR3 has 15 amino acids. The CDR3 coding sequence is TGTGCCAGCAGCTTGCGGCTCAGGGGGCTGTCTGGCTACACCTTC. Translating gives CASSLRLRGLSGYTF.

The V gene is TRBV25-1, the J gene TRBJ1-5, with no clear D. The CDR3 length is 17 residues. V was cut by 0 bases and J by 5 bases, with 17 bases left in between. Germline CDR1 and CDR2: MGHDK and SYGVNS. The DNA of the CDR3 is TGTGCCAGCAGTGAATATGTGTTGGGTTTTGAGGATCAGCCCCAGCATTTT. Translated, it gives CASSEYVLGFEDQPQHF.

V gene TRBV5-1 combines with J gene TRBJ1-4, with D uncertain. The CDR3 contains 14 residues. V lost 3 bases, J lost 7 bases, and 13 bases lay in between. Germline V gives CDR1 SGHRS, CDR2 YFSETQ. This chain's CDR3 is CASSSGVAGEKLFF. The CDR3 nucleotides are TGCGCCAGCAGCTCCGGGGTCGCGGGTGAAAAACTGTTTTTT. Drawing the rest from reference TRBV5-1 and TRBJ1-4, the complete variable domain is KAGVTQTPRYLIKTRGQQVTLSCSPISGHRSVSWYQQTPGQGLQFLFEYFSETQRNKGNFPGRFSGRQFSNSRSEMNVSTLELGDSALYLCASSSGVAGEKLFFGSGTQLSVL.

The genes are TRBV27 and TRBJ1-2; no firm D call. The CDR3 has 15 residues. Germline-derived CDR1 and CDR2 are MNHEY and SMNVEV (reference sequence). The V and J ends lost 7 bases and 3 bases respectively, with 18 bases between them. The CDR3 reads CASTTYLRGDYGYTF. CDR3 DNA sequence: TGTGCCAGCACCACATACCTCCGGGGTGACTATGGCTACACCTTC.

The chain couples TRBV7-9 to TRBJ1-1; 8 nucleotides line up with TRBD1. Trimming at V came to 5 bases and at J to 0 bases, leaving 11 bases not matched to a gene. Germline V gene data show CDR1 as SEHNR and CDR2 as FQNEAQ (reference sequence). The CDR3 totals 17 residues. CDR3 region: CASSPRDRKRMNTEAFF. For the CDR3, the DNA is TGTGCCAGCAGCCCCCGGGACAGGAAAAGGATGAACACTGAAGCTTTCTTT.

V gene TRBV10-3 combines with J gene TRBJ2-2; D is perhaps TRBD2 (7 bases). Trimming stripped 3 bases from V and 4 bases from J, with 18 bases between. The germline gives CDR1 ENHRY, CDR2 SYGVKD. This CDR3 has 17 amino acids. In DNA, the CDR3 is TGTGCCATCAGTGACCCTGGTAGGGGGGGCGGCACCGGGGAGCTGTTTTTT. This codes for CAISDPGRGGGTGELFF.

The V and J genes are TRBV7-7 and TRBJ2-3, with 7 bases identical to TRBD2. J lost 6 bases, V lost 5 bases, and 8 bases had no gene match. This CDR3 spans 14 amino acids. CDR1 SSHAT and CDR2 FNYEAQ come from the germline V gene (reference sequence). CDR3 amino acids: CASSPGLEGDTQYF. CDR3 nucleotide sequence: TGTGCCAGCAGCCCTGGACTAGAAGGCGATACGCAGTATTTT.

This clone has just one count. The gene calls are TRBV5-1 and TRBJ1-1, with no clear D. V shed 2 bases and J shed 1 base, with 9 bases lying between them. Germline-derived CDR1 and CDR2 are SGHRS and YFSETQ. The CDR3 is 14 residues long. CDR3 nucleotide sequence: TGCGCCAGCAGCTTAAGCCCAGGGAACACTGAAGCTTTCTTT. This encodes CASSLSPGNTEAFF.

This clone was observed a single time. This chain uses TRBV11-1 with TRBJ2-7; 8 nucleotides line up with TRBD1. The CDR3 is 14 amino acids. Germline V gene sequence: CDR1 SGHAT, CDR2 FQDESV (reference sequence). Trimming cost V 3 bases and J 1 base; bases outside gene matches: 2. CDR3 coding DNA: TGTGCCAGCAGCTTCAGGGACAGGTCCTACGAGCAGTACTTC. It encodes CASSFRDRSYEQYF.

The chain uses TRBV25-1 and TRBJ1-1; 8 bases align to TRBD1. The CDR3 is made up of 18 amino acids. V gave up 3 bases and J gave up 1 base; unmatched junction bases: 13. Germline V gene sequence: CDR1 MGHDK, CDR2 SYGVNS. The CDR3 DNA sequence: TGTGCCAGCAGTGATCGAGGACAGGGAGGGGTTAGGAACACTGAAGCTTTCTTT. It codes for CASSDRGQGGVRNTEAFF.

A single count supports this clone. V and J are TRBV5-1 and TRBJ2-5, with TRBD1 matching over 8 bases. CDR1 and CDR2 from the germline V gene are SGHRS and YFSETQ. The CDR3 consists of 14 residues. V lost 0 bases, J lost 5 bases, and 3 bases stayed unmatched. The CDR3 sequence: CASSLGTGRETQYF. In DNA, the CDR3 is TGCGCCAGCAGCTTGGGGACAGGGCGCGAGACCCAGTACTTC.

The chain uses TRBV5-4 and TRBJ1-2, with TRBD1 matching over 7 bases. This CDR3 has 16 residues. Looked up from germline, CDR1 is SGHNT and CDR2 is YYREEE (reference sequence). V lost 4 bases, J lost 5 bases, and 14 bases stayed unmatched. As DNA, the CDR3 is TGTGCCAGCAGCCTCGGGACAGCTTCCCTGGGATATGGCTACACCTTC. It yields the protein CASSLGTASLGYGYTF.

This chain joins TRBV5-1 and TRBJ1-6, with D tentatively TRBD1 (6 bases). Germline V gene lookup returns CDR1 SGHRS and CDR2 YFSETQ. Between the trimmed V and J ends, which lost 0 bases and 7 bases, there was a span of 8 bases. This CDR3 comprises 14 residues. The CDR3 DNA reads as TGCGCCAGCAGCTTGGGTGGACAGAATTCACCCCTCCACTTT. Its protein product is CASSLGGQNSPLHF. Looking up the rest from reference TRBV5-1 and TRBJ1-6 gives the full variable domain: KAGVTQTPRYLIKTRGQQVTLSCSPISGHRSVSWYQQTPGQGLQFLFEYFSETQRNKGNFPGRFSGRQFSNSRSEMNVSTLELGDSALYLCASSLGGQNSPLHFGNGTRLTVT.

The CDR3 nucleotides read TGCGCCAGCAGCTCAACCCCGGGACAGGGGCTTGGCTACACCTTC. This encodes CASSSTPGQGLGYTF. The chain links TRBV5-1 to TRBJ1-2; 10 nucleotides agree with TRBD1. The germline gives CDR1 SGHRS, CDR2 YFSETQ. The CDR3 is 15 amino acids. V shed 3 bases and J 7 bases; nucleotides not matched to a gene: 9.

The rearrangement links TRBV19 to TRBJ1-1; 7 nucleotides match TRBD1. The CDR3 consists of 15 residues. V lost 7 bases, J lost 6 bases, and 14 bases stayed unmatched. Per germline, CDR1 LNHDA and CDR2 SQIVND (reference sequence). In nucleotides, the CDR3 is TGTGCCAGTACCCTGGCCCCGACAGGGATCTCTGAAGCTTTCTTT. Translating gives CASTLAPTGISEAFF.

This chain connects TRBV15 to TRBJ1-4, with 7 nucleotides matching TRBD1. The junction had 13 bases not matched to a gene; V was cut back by 7 bases and J by 11 bases. Germline loops: CDR1 LNHNV, CDR2 YYDKDF (reference sequence). CDR3 size: 14 residues. The CDR3 reads CATTKDRRDWKLFF. As DNA, the CDR3 is TGTGCCACCACGAAGGACAGGCGGGATTGGAAACTGTTTTTT.

The chain uses TRBV2 and TRBJ1-2, with D tentatively TRBD1 (5 bases). The length of the CDR3 is 15 residues. V was cut by 6 bases and J by 1 base, with 15 bases left in between. Germline V CDR1 and CDR2: SNHLY, FYNNEI. CDR3 amino acids: CASSPGRGDNYGYTF. The CDR3 bases are TGTGCCAGCAGCCCCGGGAGGGGAGATAACTATGGCTACACCTTC.

The chain is built from TRBV10-3 and TRBJ2-7, with D possibly matching TRBD2 (6 bases). V was trimmed by 2 bases and J by 3 bases, leaving 11 bases between them. Germline-derived CDR1 and CDR2 are ENHRY and SYGVKD. The CDR3 totals 14 residues. In DNA form, the CDR3 reads TGTGCCATCAGTGAGGCGGGGAAGAACTACGAGCAGTACTTC. It encodes CAISEAGKNYEQYF.

The chain has TRBV30 and TRBJ2-3; 9 positions agree with TRBD2. CDR3 size: 15 residues. CDR1 is GTSNPN, CDR2 SVGIG, per germline (reference sequence). V lost 4 bases, J lost 5 bases, and 10 bases stayed unmatched. The CDR3 DNA sequence: TGTGCCTGGACCGCCGGGCTAGCGGGGAAAGATACGCAGTATTTT. It codes for CAWTAGLAGKDTQYF. The complete variable domain, with remaining parts taken from reference TRBV30 and TRBJ2-3, reads SQTIHQWPATLVQPVGSPLSLECTVEGTSNPNLYWYRQAAGRGLQLLFYSVGIGQISSEVPQNLSASRPQDRQFILSSKKLLLSDSGFYLCAWTAGLAGKDTQYFGPGTRLTVL.

This clone has just one count. The rearrangement joins TRBV7-9 to TRBJ1-1; TRBD1 is a possible D gene (6 bases). Germline CDR1 reads SEHNR; CDR2 reads FQNEAQ (reference sequence). This CDR3 comprises 17 residues. V lost 0 bases, J lost 2 bases, and 16 bases lay in between. The CDR3 region is CASSLALGGLVNTEAFF. The CDR3 DNA reads TGTGCCAGCAGCTTAGCGTTAGGGGGATTGGTAAACACTGAAGCTTTCTTT.

The chain has TRBV27 and TRBJ2-2; 9 positions agree with TRBD2. With 1 base clipped from V and 0 bases from J, the junction kept 12 bases outside the gene matches. The CDR3 covers 20 residues. In germline, CDR1 is MNHEY, CDR2 SMNVEV (reference sequence). Written as DNA, the CDR3 is TGTGCCAGCAGTTTATACCCGCCTCTAGCGGGGAGCTCGAACACCGGGGAGCTGTTTTTT. This translates into CASSLYPPLAGSSNTGELFF.

The genes are TRBV7-3 and TRBJ2-3; D is undetermined. Per the germline V gene, CDR1 is SGHTA and CDR2 is FQGTGA. The CDR3 length is 14 residues. Trimming removed 5 bases at V and 4 bases at J, with 13 bases between. CDR3 in amino acids: CASSPPSGADTQYF. For the CDR3, the DNA is TGTGCCAGCAGCCCTCCCAGTGGAGCAGATACGCAGTATTTT.

The chain is built from TRBV29-1 and TRBJ1-1, with D perhaps TRBD1 (5 bases). The V and J ends lost 4 bases and 6 bases respectively, with 15 bases between them. The CDR3 totals 13 residues. Germline V gene data show CDR1 as SQVTM and CDR2 as ANQGSEA. CDR3 sequence reads: CSVGGELRSEAFF. Written as DNA, the CDR3 is TGCAGCGTTGGGGGCGAGCTCCGATCTGAAGCTTTCTTT.